A single sample is the source of the 13 T cell receptor beta chains below, sequenced in a study of T cell responses to AZD1222 COVID-19 vaccine. Generated by immunoSEQ multiplex PCR, the TCRdb table keeps only in-frame clones and is missing some. In the table there are roughly 130,000 clones, 90% to 95% of which are singletons. Specimen: peripheral blood, collected on day 0 of AZD1222 vaccination. These receptors were collected from an adult in good health.

The chain employs TRBV25-1 and TRBJ1-4; the D is unclear. The ends were cut back, 3 bases at V and 4 bases at J, with 12 bases in the middle. The CDR3 has 15 amino acids. Looked up from germline, CDR1 is MGHDK and CDR2 is SYGVNS. This CDR3 is CASSDGLWSNEKLFF. As DNA, the CDR3 is TGTGCCAGCAGTGATGGTTTATGGAGTAATGAAAAACTGTTTTTT.

V and J are TRBV9 and TRBJ2-2; D gene uncertain. Trimming took 3 bases from V and 4 from J, leaving 13 bases between them. The CDR3 sequence is 15 residues long. Per the germline V gene, CDR1 is SGDLS and CDR2 is YYNGEE. CDR3 nucleotides: TGTGCCAGCAGCGCCCATATCGGCGGCACCGGGGAGCTGTTTTTT. Protein: CASSAHIGGTGELFF. The whole variable domain, remainder taken from reference TRBV9 and TRBJ2-2, is DSGVTQTPKHLITATGQRVTLRCSPRSGDLSVYWYQQSLDQGLQFLIQYYNGEERAKGNILERFSAQQFPDLHSELNLSSLELGDSALYFCASSAHIGGTGELFFGEGSRLTVL.

The CDR3 DNA is TGTGCCAGCAGCGGGGACAGGGGGACTGAAGCTTTCTTT. The encoded protein is CASSGDRGTEAFF. The chain is built from TRBV2 and TRBJ1-1, with 11 bases identical to TRBD1. Germline V lookup: CDR1 SNHLY, CDR2 FYNNEI. This CDR3 has 13 residues. Unmatched junction bases numbered 2, after V lost 6 bases and J lost 5 bases.

V gene TRBV29-1 combines with J gene TRBJ1-2, with D maybe TRBD1 (5 bases). The CDR3 runs 13 residues. Looked up from germline, CDR1 is SQVTM and CDR2 is ANQGSEA. V lost 3 bases, J lost 2 bases, and 10 bases lay in between. The CDR3, as DNA: TGCAGCGTTGAGGGCAGGGAGAACTATGGCTACACCTTC. This sequence encodes CSVEGRENYGYTF.

The chain has TRBV6-5 and TRBJ2-5, with D maybe TRBD2 (5 bases). The CDR3 loop spans 14 amino acids. Germline V CDR1 and CDR2: MNHEY, SVGAGI. V was clipped by 6 bases and J by 3 bases, with 14 bases between them. The CDR3 DNA follows: TGTGCCAGCAGGGAGTTTGGACTCGAAGAGACCCAGTACTTC. Translating gives CASREFGLEETQYF.

This chain connects TRBV7-8 to TRBJ1-5; tentatively, D is TRBD1 (5 bases). The CDR3 loop spans 15 amino acids. Germline CDR1 and CDR2: SGHVS and FQNEAQ. V shed 7 bases and J shed 1 base, with 14 bases lying between them. Here the CDR3 reads CASTLGRDSNQPQHF. CDR3 in DNA: TGTGCCAGCACCCTAGGACGGGACAGCAATCAGCCCCAGCATTTT.

This clone was found once. This chain uses TRBV3-1 (or the pseudogene TRBV3-2) with TRBJ1-5; 7 nucleotides line up with TRBD1. With V trimmed by 0 bases and J by 0 bases, 5 bases remained unmatched. Germline V gene lookup returns CDR1 LGHDT and CDR2 YNNKEL (reference sequence). The CDR3 is made up of 17 amino acids. The CDR3 DNA follows: TGTGCCAGCAGCCAAGACTGGACAGGATATAGCAATCAGCCCCAGCATTTT. Its protein is CASSQDWTGYSNQPQHF.

The J gene is TRBJ1-1, the V gene TRBV19; D is unclear. This CDR3 region has 13 residues. V gave up 3 bases and J gave up 0 bases, with 5 bases separating them. The germline gives CDR1 LNHDA, CDR2 SQIVND (reference sequence). The CDR3 is CASSIGVNTEAFF. CDR3 DNA sequence: TGTGCCAGTAGTATCGGGGTGAACACTGAAGCTTTCTTT.

J is TRBJ2-5 and V is TRBV7-2, with TRBD1 matching over 10 bases. Per the germline V gene, CDR1 is SGHTA and CDR2 is FQGNSA. V lost 5 bases, J lost 2 bases, and 5 bases stayed unmatched. This CDR3 region has 15 residues. CDR3 DNA sequence: TGTGCCAGCAGCGAGGGGACAGGGGAGCAAGAGACCCAGTACTTC. It specifies CASSEGTGEQETQYF.

The chain employs TRBV18 and TRBJ1-5; no clear D. V was clipped by 6 bases and J by 2 bases, with 14 bases between them. The germline V gene has CDR1 KGHSH and CDR2 LQKENI. The CDR3 extends over 15 amino acids. Here the CDR3 reads CASSLRQAGNQPQHF. Here the CDR3 DNA reads TGTGCCAGCTCCCTCAGACAAGCAGGCAATCAGCCCCAGCATTTT.

This rearrangement joins TRBV4-1 to TRBJ1-6; no definite D call. V gave up 1 base and J gave up 4 bases, with 2 bases separating them. The CDR3 spans 13 residues. Germline lookup yields CDR1 MGHRA and CDR2 YSYEKL. In nucleotides, the CDR3 is TGCGCCAGCAGCCAAGGGTATAATTCACCCCTCCACTTT. Encoded protein: CASSQGYNSPLHF.

The rearrangement uses TRBV19 and TRBJ1-4, with 9 positions matching TRBD1. Trimming at V came to 1 base and at J to 3 bases, leaving 9 bases not matched to a gene. The V gene's germline CDR1 is LNHDA and CDR2 SQIVND (reference sequence). The CDR3 is 18 amino acids. The chain's CDR3 is CASSIVGTGLTSNEKLFF. For the CDR3, the DNA is TGTGCCAGTAGTATAGTCGGGACAGGGCTGACATCTAATGAAAAACTGTTTTTT.

This chain joins TRBV24-1 and TRBJ1-1; D is uncertain. This CDR3 has 14 residues. Trimming stripped 7 bases from V and 6 bases from J, with 17 bases between. The germline V gene encodes CDR1 KGHDR and CDR2 SFDVKD. The CDR3 protein is CATRDALGQAEAFF. CDR3 in DNA: TGTGCCACCAGGGACGCACTAGGCCAGGCTGAAGCTTTCTTT.